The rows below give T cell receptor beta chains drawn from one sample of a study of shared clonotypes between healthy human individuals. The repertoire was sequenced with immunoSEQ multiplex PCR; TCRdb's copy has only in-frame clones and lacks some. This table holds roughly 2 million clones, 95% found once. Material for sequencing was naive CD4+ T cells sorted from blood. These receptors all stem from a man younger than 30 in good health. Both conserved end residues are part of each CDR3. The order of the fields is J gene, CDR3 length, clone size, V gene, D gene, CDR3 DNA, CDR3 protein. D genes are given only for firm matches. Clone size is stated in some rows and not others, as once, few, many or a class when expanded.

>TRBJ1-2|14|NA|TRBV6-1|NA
TGTGCCAGCAGTCCGGACCTTATTAACTATGGCTACACCTTC
CASSPDLINYGYTF
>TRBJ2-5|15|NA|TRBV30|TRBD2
TGTGCCTGGAGTGTACCGGCGGGGGGGCAAGAGACCCAGTACTTC
CAWSVPAGGQETQYF
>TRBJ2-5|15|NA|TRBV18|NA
TGTGCCAGCTCACCAGCGGTCGGCCAATTAGAGACCCAGTACTTC
CASSPAVGQLETQYF
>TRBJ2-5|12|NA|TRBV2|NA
TGTGCCAGCAGTGGTGGGGAGAAGACCCAGTACTTC
CASSGGEKTQYF
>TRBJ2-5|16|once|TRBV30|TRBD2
TGTGCCTGGAACGTAAGAGCAGCGGGAGGGCAAGAGACCCAGTACTTC
CAWNVRAAGGQETQYF
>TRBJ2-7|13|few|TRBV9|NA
TGTGCCAGCAGCGTAGGACTAGCCTACGAGCAGTACTTC
CASSVGLAYEQYF
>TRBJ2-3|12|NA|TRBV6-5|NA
TGTGCCAGCAGTCCGACCACAGATACGCAGTATTTT
CASSPTTDTQYF
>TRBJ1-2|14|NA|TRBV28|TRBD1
TGTGCCAGCAGTTGGGACAGGGGGTTTTTCGGCTACACCTTC
CASSWDRGFFGYTF
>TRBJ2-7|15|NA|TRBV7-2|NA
TGTGCCAGCAGCTTAGCGCAGGGGAGATCCTACGAGCAGTACTTC
CASSLAQGRSYEQYF
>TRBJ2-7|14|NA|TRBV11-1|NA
TGTGCCAGCAGCTTCTCCGGGACCCTGGGGGAGCAGTACTTC
CASSFSGTLGEQYF
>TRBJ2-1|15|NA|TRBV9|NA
TGTGCCAGCAGCGTAGAGTCCGGGGGAGCCAATGAGCAGTTCTTC
CASSVESGGANEQFF
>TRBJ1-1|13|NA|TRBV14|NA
TGTGCCAGCAGCCGTCAGGGTGGGACTGAAGCTTTCTTT
CASSRQGGTEAFF
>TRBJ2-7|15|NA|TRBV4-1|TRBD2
TGCGCCAGCAGCCAAAGACTAGCGGAAGCCTACGAGCAGTACTTC
CASSQRLAEAYEQYF
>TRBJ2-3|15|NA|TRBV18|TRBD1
TGTGCCAGCTCACCAATTGGACAGGCCACAGATACGCAGTATTTT
CASSPIGQATDTQYF
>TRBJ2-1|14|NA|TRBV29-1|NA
TGCAGCGTTGAAGGGCCAGGTGTAGGGAATGAGCAGTTCTTC
CSVEGPGVGNEQFF
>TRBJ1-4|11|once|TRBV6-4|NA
TGTGCCAGCAAGACCGGGACAAAACTGTTTTTT
CASKTGTKLFF
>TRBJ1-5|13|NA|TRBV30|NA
TGTGCCTGGAGTGAGCAGGGGAAACAGCCCCAGCATTTT
CAWSEQGKQPQHF
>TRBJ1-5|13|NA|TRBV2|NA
TGTGCCAGCTCTCTGGAGGAAACTCAGCCCCAGCATTTT
CASSLEETQPQHF